This T cell receptor delta chain was captured in a study of gamma-delta T cells after stem cell transplantation. TCRdb fed the RT-PCR reads to CATT. The sample lists some 13,000 delta-chain clones; roughly 29% were seen once. This clone was counted between two and nine times. This clonotype originated in a human donor. It is not recorded whose cells these are; they may come from a transplant donor. The sample was gamma-delta T cells.

CDR3 sequence (DNA): TGTGCTCTTGGGGAAACCTGCGGGGGATACTCCCCTAACACCGATAAACTCATCTTT. As protein: CALGETCGGYSPNTDKLIF. V usage is TRDV1 and J usage is TRDJ1; 9 bases are a match to TRDD3. The J segment lost 0 bases and the V segment lost 2 bases, leaving 13 bases of the junction unmatched. CDR3 length: 19 amino acids. CDR1 TSWWSYY and CDR2 QGS come from the germline V gene.